This TCR beta chain stems from a study of OX40 agonist ivuxolimab in advanced cancers. The study, taken as a whole, reports: Expanded clones were, on average, more numerous among CD8+ T cells than CD4+.

Patients with a history of autoimmune disease or on systemic immunosuppression were excluded. CDR3 size: 14 residues. Germline V gene data show CDR1 as SGHTA and CDR2 as FQGNSA. V lost 5 bases and J lost 6, with 13 bases in between. As for this clone: The antigen remains undetermined.

Produced via immunoSEQ multiplex PCR; TCRdb's table is partial and in-frame only. The repertoire holds approximately 89,000 clones, with approximately 91% as singletons. The source is an adult with an advanced solid tumor such as melanoma, head and neck, liver or kidney cancer. Source: CD4+ or CD8+ T cells sorted from blood, taken in a trial of the OX40 agonist ivuxolimab. V and J are TRBV7-2 and TRBJ2-2; D is possibly TRBD2 (6 bases). CDR3 protein: CASSPRTIPGELFF. In DNA, the CDR3 is TGTGCCAGCAGCCCTCGGACTATTCCCGGGGAGCTGTTTTTT.